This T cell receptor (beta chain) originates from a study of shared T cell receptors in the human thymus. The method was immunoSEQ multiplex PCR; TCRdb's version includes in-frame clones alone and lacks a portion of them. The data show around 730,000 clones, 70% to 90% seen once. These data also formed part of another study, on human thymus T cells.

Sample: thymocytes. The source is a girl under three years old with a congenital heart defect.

The CDR3 DNA is TGCGCCAGCAGCTTGGGCCAGCGGGGGTCCCCACTCATAACCTACAATGAGCAGTTCTTC. This sequence encodes CASSLGQRGSPLITYNEQFF. The chain links TRBV5-1 to TRBJ2-1, with 8 bases identical to TRBD2. This CDR3 has 20 amino acids. In germline, CDR1 is SGHRS, CDR2 YFSETQ. With 0 bases clipped from V and 2 bases from J, the junction kept 16 bases outside the gene matches.